The entry that follows covers one T cell receptor (beta chain) sequence. The antigen is not known. The V gene lost 5 bases and the J gene lost 4 bases, with 14 bases spanning the gap. Germline V gene lookup returns CDR1 SGHAT and CDR2 FQNNGV. The CDR3 has 14 residues. The study reverse transcribed the entire isolated RNA, so it sequenced expressed TCRB transcripts. TCRdb's copy holds only in-frame clones and misses some; the assay was immunoSEQ multiplex PCR. The table shows 500,000 to 800,000 clones, with around 12% occurring only once. This sample stems from a study of beta chain features in type 1 diabetes. General observations from the study: TCRB CDR3s were moderately but significantly shorter in Type 1 diabetes patients in all four CD4+ subsets. A PCR bias possibly favoring shorter templates would apply equally to patients and controls. Lower insertion and higher deletion counts appeared at VDJ junctions in type 1 diabetes patients.

Cells sorted by CD45RO/CCR7/CD25/CD127/CD95/CD27 comprised CD4+ naive, central memory, regulatory and stem cell-like memory cells. Populations obtained by sorting all exceeded 98% purity. The TCR sequence derives from a young man with type 1 diabetes. Sequenced input: naive CD4+ T cells from blood. This chain links TRBV11-2 with TRBJ1-2; the D gene is possibly TRBD1 (5 bases). The CDR3 protein is CASSLQGTSYGYTF. CDR3 DNA: TGTGCCAGCAGCCTACAAGGGACGAGCTATGGCTACACCTTC.